This T cell receptor beta chain was retrieved from a study of human T cells and chemical hapten exposure (dated by TCRdb to the early 2020s). Regarding the complete study: For sensitization, 2% DPC in acetone was applied to a roughly 2 cm by roughly 2 cm area of upper inner arm skin. In alopecia patients, the study followed how the peripheral blood TCR repertoire changed in vivo over primary and secondary sensitization to diphenylcyclopropenone (DPC), a hapten. Libraries were pooled for sequencing, and per-sample TCR yields varied mainly because of small differences in library volumes within the pool. Blood was sampled from patients pre-sensitization (week 0) and at 2, 6 and about 24 weeks after DPC sensitization. Patch tests used Finn chambers with 0.01% DPC on the upper back, scored after 6 days by International Contact Dermatitis Research Group standards. Blood for TCR sequencing was provided by twenty-nine alopecia patients at one to four time points (pre-sensitization, 2, 6 and 24 weeks). Throughout the roughly 25-week study period, patients were also given weekly therapeutic DPC doses on the scalp. The mostly female patient cohort included alopecia areata with under or over 50% scalp involvement, alopecia totalis and alopecia universalis. What the research found in general, with its limitations: After repeated subsampling, changes were observed in the strength of the expansion versus patch-test correlation and in the threshold at which the correlation became significant. Significantly more large CDR3 similarity clusters were formed by expanded TCRs than by pre-sensitization or healthy control sets, consistent with antigen-driven responses. DPC sensitization did not change how many TCRs were above 1 in 1000 frequency, and no evidence was found of alterations in global repertoire structure. A positive correlation was found between the number of PT1 expanded TCRs and patch test score, with significance reached at thresholds 8, 16 and 32 but not 4. Because every patient had alopecia, a presumed autoimmune disease, the patients' immune response might differ from that of healthy individuals.

A remark on this clonotype: Its antigen remains unidentified. Base quality data are lacking; no much larger clone is found one base away.

Receptor libraries were prepared by RACE. Sequenced on a NextSeq 500. During library preparation, unique molecular identifiers were attached to individual cDNA molecules so that TCRs could be counted quantitatively and reproducibly. From each blood RNA sample, both TCR alpha and TCR beta chains were sequenced. In the original analysis: A median of around 100,000 TCRs per sample was observed, with a range of 23,224 to 690,600. The Decombinator software suite was used to annotate the V, J and CDR3 of the TCR reads. Every sample was subsampled to the same number of TCRs (28,000) for the PS versus PT1 abundance plots. TCRs were defined as expanded if absent before sensitization and observed at least eight times at the 2-week time point. The raw public data were reprocessed by TCRdb itself: fastp quality trimming at Q25, MiXCR clonotype calling, in-frame beta chains only. A single entry per CDR3 protein holds the most common genes and DNA from its merged rows. TCRdb, not the original authors, processed these V and J calls. Present in this sample are under 200,000 distinct CDR3 sequences, almost 30% of which were seen just once. The top ten clonotypes cover nearly 3% of the sample.

Interpreted using the paper, the time point label stands for: pre-sensitization, week 0. The treatment or condition label, as the study defines it: therapeutic diphenylcyclopropenone sensitization with weekly scalp DPC. Blood at each patch-test visit was drawn before the patch test was applied. Eligible patients were aged 18 to 70, diagnosed with alopecia, deemed suitable for DPC therapy, and excluded if pregnant. Total RNA was extracted from unfractionated whole blood that had been collected in Tempus Blood RNA tubes. Per the germline V gene, MRHNA is the CDR1 and SNTAGT is the CDR2. The junction shows trimming of 6 bases on V and 7 bases on J, and the gene matches do not reach 10 bases of it. The CDR3 holds 15 amino acids from the cysteine to the phenylalanine. Only the CDR3 portion is preserved as DNA: 45 bases, with reading frame beginning at the first base.

The rearrangement joined TRBV6-4 to TRBJ2-7; 12 central nucleotides agree with TRBD1. Specimen: whole blood, collected in connection with sensitization to the hapten diphenylcyclopropenone (DPC). The clonotype comes from a young woman with alopecia areata. Some clones in this sample may be carry-over from other donors' samples. The base sequence is TGTGCCAGCAGGGGGGGACAGGGGGCTTCAGGAGAGCAGTACTTC. It translates as CASRGGQGASGEQYF.